The clone carrying this T cell receptor (beta chain) was seen many times. Its antigen remains unidentified. In TCRdb, the 5' RACE reads were re-called with MiXCR into one record per CDR3 protein. The sample has some 290,000 distinct CDR3 sequences, roughly 20% seen once. This sample is part of a study of CD8 T cells in ankylosing spondylitis. Study observations and caveats: Enrichment of disease-linked clones was reportedly significant in matched ankylosing spondylitis synovial fluid. Typical of ankylosing spondylitis blood, it appeared, was a TCR beta motif of eight highly homologous variants.

The sequencing input was blood, either unsorted or a sorted T cell fraction (not recorded which). The clonotype was recovered from a male donor with ankylosing spondylitis or in good health (not recorded which).

The chain's CDR3 is CASSVTGGGQYNEQFF. DNA of the CDR3: TGCGCCAGCAGCGTGACAGGGGGCGGCCAATACAATGAGCAGTTCTTC. The chain carries TRBV5-1 and TRBJ2-1; 10 bases match TRBD1. CDR3 length: 16 residues. The V gene end was trimmed by 4 bases and the J gene end by 4 bases; junction bases not matched to a gene: 8. In germline, CDR1 is SGHRS, CDR2 YFSETQ.